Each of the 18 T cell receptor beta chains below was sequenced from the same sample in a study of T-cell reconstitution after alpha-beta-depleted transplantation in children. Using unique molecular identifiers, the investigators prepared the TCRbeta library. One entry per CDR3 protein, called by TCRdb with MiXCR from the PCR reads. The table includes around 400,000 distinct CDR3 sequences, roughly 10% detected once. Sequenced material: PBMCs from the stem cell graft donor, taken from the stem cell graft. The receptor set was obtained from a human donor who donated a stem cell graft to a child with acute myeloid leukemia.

Here the CDR3 reads CASSIAGTDTQYF. CDR3 nucleotide sequence: TGCGCCAGCAGCATCGCAGGGACAGATACGCAGTATTTT. This chain uses TRBV5-1 with TRBJ2-3; tentatively, D is TRBD1 (5 bases). V shed 4 bases and J shed 3 bases, with 9 bases lying between them. This CDR3 spans 13 amino acids. The germline gives CDR1 SGHRS, CDR2 YFSETQ.

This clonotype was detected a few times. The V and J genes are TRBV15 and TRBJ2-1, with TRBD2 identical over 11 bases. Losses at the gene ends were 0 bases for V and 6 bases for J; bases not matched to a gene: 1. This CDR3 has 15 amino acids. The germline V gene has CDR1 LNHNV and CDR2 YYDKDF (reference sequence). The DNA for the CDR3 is TGTGCCACCAGCAGAGATACTAGCGGGAGCAATGAGCAGTTCTTC. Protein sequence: CATSRDTSGSNEQFF.

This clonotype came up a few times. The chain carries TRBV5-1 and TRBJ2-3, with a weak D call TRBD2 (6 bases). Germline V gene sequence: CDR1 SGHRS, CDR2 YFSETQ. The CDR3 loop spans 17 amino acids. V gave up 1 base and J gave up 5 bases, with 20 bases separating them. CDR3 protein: CASSLFPGLKNGDTQYF. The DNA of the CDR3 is TGCGCCAGCAGCTTGTTTCCGGGACTCAAAAACGGAGATACGCAGTATTTT.

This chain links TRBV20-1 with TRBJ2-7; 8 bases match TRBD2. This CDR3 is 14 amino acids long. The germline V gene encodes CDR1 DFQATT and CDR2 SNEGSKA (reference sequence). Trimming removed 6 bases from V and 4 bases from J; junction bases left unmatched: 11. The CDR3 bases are TGCAGTGCCAAAAGCCAGCGGGAGTTATACGAGCAGTACTTC. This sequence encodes CSAKSQRELYEQYF.

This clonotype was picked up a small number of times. This CDR3 is CASSFRQDETQYF. The DNA for the CDR3 is TGTGCCAGCAGTTTTCGGCAGGATGAAACCCAGTACTTC. J is TRBJ2-5 and V is TRBV27; D remains unclear. The CDR3 is 13 amino acids. V was trimmed by 3 bases and J by 8 bases, leaving 13 bases between them. The germline V gene encodes CDR1 MNHEY and CDR2 SMNVEV (reference sequence).

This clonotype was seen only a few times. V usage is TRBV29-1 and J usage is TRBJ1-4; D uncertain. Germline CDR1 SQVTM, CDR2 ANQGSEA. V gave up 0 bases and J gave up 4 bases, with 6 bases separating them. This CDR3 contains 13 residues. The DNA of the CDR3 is TGCAGCGTTGAAGAAGGGCTTAATGAAAAACTGTTTTTT. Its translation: CSVEEGLNEKLFF. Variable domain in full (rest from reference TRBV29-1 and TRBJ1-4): SAVISQKPSRDICQRGTSLTIQCQVDSQVTMMFWYRQQPGQSLTLIATANQGSEATYESGFVIDKFPISRPNLTFSTLTVSNMSPEDSSIYLCSVEEGLNEKLFFGSGTQLSVL.

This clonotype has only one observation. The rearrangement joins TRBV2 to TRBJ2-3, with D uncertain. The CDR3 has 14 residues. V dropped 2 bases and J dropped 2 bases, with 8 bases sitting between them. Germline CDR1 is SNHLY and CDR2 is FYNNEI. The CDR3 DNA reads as TGTGCCAGCAGTGAAACACCCCTCACAGATACGCAGTATTTT. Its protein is CASSETPLTDTQYF.

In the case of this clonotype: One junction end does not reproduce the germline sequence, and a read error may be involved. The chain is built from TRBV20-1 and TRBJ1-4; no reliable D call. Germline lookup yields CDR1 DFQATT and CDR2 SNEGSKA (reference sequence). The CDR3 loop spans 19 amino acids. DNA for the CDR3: TGCTGTGCTAGCAAGCCGATTGCCGGTCTAGCTGGCACTAATGAAAAACTGTTTTTT. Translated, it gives CCASKPIAGLAGTNEKLFF.

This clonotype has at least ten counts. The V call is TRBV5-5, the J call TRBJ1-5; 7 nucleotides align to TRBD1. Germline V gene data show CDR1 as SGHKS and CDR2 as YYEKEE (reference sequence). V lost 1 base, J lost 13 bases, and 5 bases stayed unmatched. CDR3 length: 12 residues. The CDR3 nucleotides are TGTGCCAGCAGCTTGTCGACAGGGCCTCAGCATTTT. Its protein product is CASSLSTGPQHF.

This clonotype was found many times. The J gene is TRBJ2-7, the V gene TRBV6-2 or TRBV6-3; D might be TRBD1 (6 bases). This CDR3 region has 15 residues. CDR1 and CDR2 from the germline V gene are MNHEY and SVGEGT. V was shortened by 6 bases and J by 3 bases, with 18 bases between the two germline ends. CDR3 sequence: CASSQTGKGHYEQYF. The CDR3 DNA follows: TGTGCCAGCAGCCAAACAGGGAAGGGTCACTACGAGCAGTACTTC.

The CDR3 DNA sequence: TGCGCCAGCAGCCAAGAGACGATTATTGGGATTTCCACCGGGGAGCTGTTTTTT. This translates into CASSQETIIGISTGELFF. V and J are TRBV4-1 and TRBJ2-2; unclear D gene. Germline V gene lookup returns CDR1 MGHRA and CDR2 YSYEKL. The CDR3 runs to 18 residues. Between the trimmed V and J ends, which lost 0 bases and 4 bases, there was a span of 18 bases.

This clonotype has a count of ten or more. The DNA of the CDR3 is TGTGCCACCAGCAGAGATAGTTTGGAGACCCAGTACTTC. Encoded protein: CATSRDSLETQYF. The rearrangement uses TRBV15 and TRBJ2-5, with D uncertain. The CDR3 loop spans 13 amino acids. V was shortened by 0 bases and J by 5 bases, with 7 bases between the two germline ends. Germline loops: CDR1 LNHNV, CDR2 YYDKDF (reference sequence).

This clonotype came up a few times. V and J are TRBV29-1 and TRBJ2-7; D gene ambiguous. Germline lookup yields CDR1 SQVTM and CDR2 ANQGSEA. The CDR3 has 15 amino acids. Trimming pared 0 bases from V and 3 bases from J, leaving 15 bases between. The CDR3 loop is CSVEERRKPGYEQYF. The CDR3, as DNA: TGCAGCGTTGAAGAGCGGCGAAAGCCCGGCTACGAGCAGTACTTC.

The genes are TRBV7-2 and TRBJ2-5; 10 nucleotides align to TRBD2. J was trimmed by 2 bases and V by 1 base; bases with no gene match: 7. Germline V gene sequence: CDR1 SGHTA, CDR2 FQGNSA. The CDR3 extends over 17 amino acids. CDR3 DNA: TGTGCCAGCAGCTTAGGGAGGACTAGCGGCCCTCAAGAGACCCAGTACTTC. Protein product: CASSLGRTSGPQETQYF.

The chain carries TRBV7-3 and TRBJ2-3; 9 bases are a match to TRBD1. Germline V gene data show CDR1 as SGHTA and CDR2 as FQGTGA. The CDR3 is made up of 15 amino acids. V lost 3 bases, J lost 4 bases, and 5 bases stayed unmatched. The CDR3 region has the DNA TGTGCCAGCAGCTTTACAGGGGGCCGCGCAGATACGCAGTATTTT. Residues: CASSFTGGRADTQYF.

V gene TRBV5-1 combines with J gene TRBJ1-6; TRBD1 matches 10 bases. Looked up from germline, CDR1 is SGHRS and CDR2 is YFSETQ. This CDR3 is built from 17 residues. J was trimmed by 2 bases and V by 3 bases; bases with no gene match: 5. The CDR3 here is CASSSGQGDPYNSPLHF. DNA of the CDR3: TGCGCCAGCAGCTCCGGACAGGGGGACCCCTATAATTCACCCCTCCACTTT.

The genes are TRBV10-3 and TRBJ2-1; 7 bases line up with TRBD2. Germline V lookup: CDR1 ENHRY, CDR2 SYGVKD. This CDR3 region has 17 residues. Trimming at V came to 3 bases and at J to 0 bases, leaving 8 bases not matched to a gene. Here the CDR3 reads CAISDDEGGSSYNEQFF. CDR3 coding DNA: TGTGCCATCAGTGACGATGAGGGCGGGAGCTCCTACAATGAGCAGTTCTTC.

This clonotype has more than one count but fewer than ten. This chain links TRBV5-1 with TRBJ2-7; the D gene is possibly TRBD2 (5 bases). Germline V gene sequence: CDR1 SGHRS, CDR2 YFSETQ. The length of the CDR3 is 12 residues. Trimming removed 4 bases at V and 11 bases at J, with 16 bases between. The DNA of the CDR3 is TGCGCCAGCAGCCCCCCCTCCGGGCGGGAGTACTTC. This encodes CASSPPSGREYF.